This T cell receptor (beta chain) was profiled in a study of shared clonotypes between healthy human individuals. Method: immunoSEQ multiplex PCR; TCRdb's copy keeps in-frame clones and lacks some. The sample lists about 1 million clones, 65% to 80% occurring once. This clone has a handful of counts. Its antigen is still unknown. Notes on the study in general: Shared clonotypes: about 5.3% naive CD4, around 3.5% naive CD8, about 2.4% memory CD4, over 0.3% memory CD8.

This clonotype was sampled from a man between 18 and 29 years old in good health. Material: memory CD4+ T cells sorted from blood. Subset defined: CD45RA-negative fraction.

The CDR3 DNA reads as TGTGCCAGCAGCTTGAAACAGGGGGGTTTCACAGATACGCAGTATTTT. It encodes CASSLKQGGFTDTQYF. The chain carries TRBV5-4 and TRBJ2-3; 8 bases match TRBD1. This CDR3 region has 16 residues. Looked up from germline, CDR1 is SGHNT and CDR2 is YYREEE (reference sequence). V gave up 1 base and J gave up 2 bases; unmatched junction bases: 6.